Listed below are T cell receptor beta chains from one sample, sequenced in a study of blood T cell repertoires in COVID-19. Assay used: immunoSEQ multiplex PCR; TCRdb lists only in-frame clones, some missing. The profile covers about 300,000 clones, with approximately 90% appearing a single time and approximately 4.6% taken by the ten largest. The sample comprised peripheral blood. These receptor sequences come from a man aged 40-50 years with acute or convalescent COVID-19. The CDR3 runs from the conserved cysteine through the conserved F or W. A D gene is named only where the DNA matches it firmly. Clone size appears in some rows only: once, few, many, or a class for an expanded clone.

D gene | J gene | clone size | V gene | CDR3 protein | CDR3 DNA
- | TRBJ2-7 | - | TRBV12-3/TRBV12-4 | CASSPRNEQYF | TGTGCCAGCAGTCCCCGTAACGAGCAGTACTTC
TRBD1 | TRBJ2-3 | - | TRBV5-5 | CASSAGTGDTDTQYF | TGTGCCAGCAGCGCCGGGACAGGGGATACAGATACGCAGTATTTT
- | TRBJ2-5 | - | TRBV3-1/TRBV3-2 | CASSRRTRGGTQYF | TGTGCCAGCAGCCGGCGGACGAGGGGAGGGACCCAGTACTTC
- | TRBJ2-5 | - | TRBV24-1 | CATSDPRGAGETQYF | TGTGCCACCAGTGATCCTCGGGGGGCGGGAGAGACCCAGTACTTC
- | TRBJ2-5 | - | TRBV20-1 | CSATVQETQYF | TGCAGTGCCACAGTTCAAGAGACCCAGTACTTC
- | TRBJ2-7 | - | TRBV7-2 | CASSLLLTYEQYF | TGTGCCAGCAGCCTACTACTCACCTACGAGCAGTACTTC
- | TRBJ2-2 | once | TRBV6-5 | CASSYRSSAGELFF | TGTGCCAGCAGTTACAGGAGTTCCGCCGGGGAGCTGTTTTTT
- | TRBJ2-2 | - | TRBV7-8 | CASSPPFPGENGGELFF | TGTGCCAGCAGCCCCCCATTCCCAGGGGAGAATGGCGGGGAGCTGTTTTTT
- | TRBJ2-1 | - | TRBV5-1 | CASNPRGASYNEQFF | TGCGCCAGCAACCCCAGGGGCGCAAGCTACAATGAGCAGTTCTTC
- | TRBJ1-5 | once | TRBV24-1 | CATSGGPWDNQPQHF | TGTGCCACCAGTGGCGGGCCTTGGGACAATCAGCCCCAGCATTTT
- | TRBJ2-1 | - | TRBV2 | CASSDRGGEQFF | TGTGCCAGCAGTGACAGGGGCGGGGAGCAGTTCTTC
TRBD1 | TRBJ2-3 | - | TRBV7-9 | CASRTGQGADTQYF | TGTGCCAGCAGGACGGGACAGGGGGCCGATACGCAGTATTTT
- | TRBJ2-7 | - | TRBV24-1 | CATSDLHDSSSYEQYF | TGTGCCACCAGTGATTTGCATGACTCCAGCTCCTACGAGCAGTACTTC
- | TRBJ2-5 | - | TRBV7-6 | CASSSAGGLETQYF | TGTGCCAGCAGCTCGGCAGGGGGGCTTGAGACCCAGTACTTC
- | TRBJ2-3 | - | TRBV20-1 | CSASGRGWLTDTQYF | TGCAGTGCTAGTGGAAGGGGCTGGTTGACAGATACGCAGTATTTT
- | TRBJ2-1 | - | TRBV12-3/TRBV12-4 | CASGGAYNEQFF | TGTGCCAGCGGCGGCGCCTACAATGAGCAGTTCTTC
- | TRBJ2-7 | - | TRBV6-5 | CASSSRLEIYEQYF | TGTGCCAGCAGTTCCCGACTCGAAATCTACGAGCAGTACTTC
- | TRBJ1-5 | - | TRBV5-8 | CASNLGGGAVQPQHF | TGTGCCAGCAACCTGGGTGGGGGGGCGGTGCAGCCCCAGCATTTT
TRBD2 | TRBJ2-2 | - | TRBV5-5 | CASSFSGGRVGELFF | TGTGCCAGCAGCTTTAGCGGGGGACGTGTCGGGGAGCTGTTTTTT
- | TRBJ1-2 | - | TRBV6-6 | CASVPSLGRTNYGYTF | TGTGCCAGCGTCCCAAGCCTGGGCAGAACTAACTATGGCTACACCTTC
- | TRBJ1-1 | few | TRBV16 | CASSLYRVNTEAFF | TGTGCCAGCAGCCTGTACAGGGTGAACACTGAAGCTTTCTTT
- | TRBJ2-3 | once | TRBV5-1 | CASSEGVGTDTQYF | TGCGCCAGCAGCGAGGGGGTGGGCACAGATACGCAGTATTTT
- | TRBJ2-2 | - | TRBV30 | CAWSVGGGGELFF | TGTGCCTGGAGTGTTGGGGGAGGCGGGGAGCTGTTTTTT
TRBD1 | TRBJ1-5 | once | TRBV5-5 | CASSSLPLGQGNQPQHF | TGTGCCAGCAGCTCCCTCCCCCTGGGACAGGGCAATCAGCCCCAGCATTTT
- | TRBJ1-1 | - | TRBV27 | CASSLSYSLSEAFF | TGTGCCAGCAGTTTATCGTACAGCCTCAGTGAAGCTTTCTTT
- | TRBJ1-2 | - | TRBV29-1 | CSVILFYGYTF | TGCAGCGTTATCCTATTCTATGGCTACACCTTC
- | TRBJ2-7 | - | TRBV3-1/TRBV3-2 | CASSRSGGGHYEQYF | TGTGCCAGCAGCCGCTCGGGTGGGGGACACTACGAGCAGTACTTC